These T cell receptor beta chains were read from a single sample in a study of T cells in Graves' hyperthyroidism and ophthalmopathy. TCRdb redid the calling of the multiplex PCR reads with MiXCR, one entry per CDR3 protein. The table has fewer than 700,000 distinct CDR3 sequences, roughly 17% seen once. Sequences were obtained from blood. Every receptor here comes from a woman aged 30 to 39 with Graves' hyperthyroidism. CDR3s include the opening cysteine and the closing phenylalanine or tryptophan. The order of the fields is J gene, D gene, clone size, V gene, CDR3 protein, CDR3 DNA. A D gene is named only where the DNA matches it firmly. A clone size is listed for some rows: how often the clone was seen (once, few, many), or a class if it is expanded.

TRBJ2-7 NA many TRBV7-8 CASSLGLLGRSSYEQYF TGTGCCAGCAGCTTAGGGCTGCTCGGGCGAAGCTCCTACGAGCAGTACTTC
TRBJ1-3 NA few TRBV7-2 CASSFGKPSGNTIYF TGTGCCAGCAGCTTTGGGAAGCCCTCTGGAAACACCATATATTTT
TRBJ2-1 NA many TRBV29-1 CSVVRYNEQFF TGCAGCGTTGTTAGGTACAATGAGCAGTTCTTC
TRBJ2-3 NA NA TRBV10-1 CASSSTATDTQYF TGCGCCAGCAGCTCGACAGCTACAGATACGCAGTATTTT
TRBJ2-7 TRBD2 many TRBV11-1 CASSLSAGAYEQYF TGTGCCAGCAGCTTATCAGCGGGGGCCTACGAGCAGTACTTC
TRBJ2-2 TRBD2 NA TRBV4-3 CASSQEPLAGGTGELFF TGCGCCAGCAGCCAAGAGCCCCTAGCGGGAGGCACCGGGGAGCTGTTTTTT
TRBJ1-5 TRBD1 NA TRBV6-1 CASSEQGEGNQPQHF TGTGCCAGCAGTGAACAGGGGGAGGGCAATCAGCCCCAGCATTTT
TRBJ2-7 NA many TRBV24-1 CATSDNGFGSSAYEQYF TGTGCCACCAGTGATAATGGTTTTGGGAGTAGCGCCTACGAGCAGTACTTC
TRBJ2-1 TRBD1 many TRBV2 CASRAGTGTSYNEQFF TGTGCCAGCAGGGCTGGGACAGGAACCTCCTACAATGAGCAGTTCTTC
TRBJ1-4 TRBD1 few TRBV20-1 CSAMTGESEKLFF TGCAGTGCTATGACAGGGGAGTCGGAAAAACTGTTTTTT